This T cell receptor (beta chain) was found in a study of T cell responses to AZD1222 COVID-19 vaccine (dated by TCRdb to the early 2020s). In the study overall: Because spike-specific TCR depth and breadth did not differ between the two schedules, AZD1222 recipients who got a second dose at roughly 4 weeks were pooled with those who got a second dose at roughly 12 weeks. TCR sequencing covered approximately 230 trial participants: about 210 given two doses of AZD1222 and approximately 26 given two doses of MenACWY control vaccine. Trial participants were enrolled into age subgroups of 18-55, 56-69 and 70-plus years, which contained about 150, 27 and 61 TCR-sequenced participants, respectively.

The CDR3 regions of human TCRbeta chains were analyzed by immunosequencing. On the authors' methods: TCRs in the repertoires were compared against a reference library of SARS-CoV-2-specific TCRs that had been generated with the MIRA antigen-specificity platform. Breadth was defined as the fraction of unique TCRs that were SARS-CoV-2-associated, and depth was defined as the fraction of total T cells that were SARS-CoV-2-associated. Each spike-specific TCR was assigned to its reactive spike region and to a CD4 or CD8 class using the MIRA data. Log10-transformed breadth and depth values were compared by one-way ANOVA with Sidak's multiple comparisons tests. TCRdb took over this immuneACCESS table, retaining in-frame rearrangements with V and J assigned. Such tables are incomplete; in checked studies, under half of the missing clones stem from an unresolved V gene, and the remainder is unexplained. From that table come the V and J calls and clone size; the DNA was used to work out D and trimming. The sample profile shows fewer than 200,000 clones; roughly nine tenths of them were found once. The biggest ten clones account for over 1.5% of the sample.

The CDR1 and CDR2 encoded by the germline V gene are SQVTM and ANQGSEA. Trimming accounts for 8 bases at V and 0 bases at J, while the number of junction bases matched to no gene is 4. The cysteine opens and the phenylalanine closes a CDR3 of 13 amino acids. The kept DNA is CDR3 alone, 39 bases in frame from the first base. On this clone itself: Its specific antigen is unknown. Base qualities were left out, and no much larger clone turns up one base away.

The sample's time point label, in plain terms: baseline before first vaccination. Vaccinee samples came from UK trials COV001 and COV002, including a single-blind randomized controlled phase 2/3 trial of AZD1222 (ChAdOx1 nCoV-19) in healthy adults. Trial participant PBMC samples were collected at day 0 and day 28 after the second dose for TCRbeta chain sequencing. Overall study results and their limits: Conclusions about previously exposed vaccinees are limited, since just five or six AZD1222 recipients were seropositive for SARS-CoV-2 at baseline. Because no day 14 peak-response samples were available, repertoires were characterized only after the peak T cell response. Most participants were white British and females outnumbered males, and the authors suggested that clonal diversity may have been underestimated. The 56-69-year group was small, and its depth increase did not reach significance, likely because of low power. Reportedly, almost half of the unique spike-specific TCRs recognized epitopes lying outside the regions that are mutated in the B.1.351 and B.1.1.7 variants. CD4 TCRs associated with the vaccine covered the entire spike protein, and the dominant responses were in regions 160-218 and 743-854. After two AZD1222 doses, both the breadth and the depth of spike-specific TCRs were significantly higher than at day 0 and than in MenACWY recipients.

This TCR was recovered from an adult in good health. The sequencing here drew on peripheral blood, taken on day 0 of AZD1222 vaccination. The chain employs TRBV29-1 and TRBJ1-1; 9 nucleotides in the junction match TRBD1. The bases read TGCAGCTCCAGGACAGGGGTGAACACTGAAGCTTTCTTT. Its protein is CSSRTGVNTEAFF.